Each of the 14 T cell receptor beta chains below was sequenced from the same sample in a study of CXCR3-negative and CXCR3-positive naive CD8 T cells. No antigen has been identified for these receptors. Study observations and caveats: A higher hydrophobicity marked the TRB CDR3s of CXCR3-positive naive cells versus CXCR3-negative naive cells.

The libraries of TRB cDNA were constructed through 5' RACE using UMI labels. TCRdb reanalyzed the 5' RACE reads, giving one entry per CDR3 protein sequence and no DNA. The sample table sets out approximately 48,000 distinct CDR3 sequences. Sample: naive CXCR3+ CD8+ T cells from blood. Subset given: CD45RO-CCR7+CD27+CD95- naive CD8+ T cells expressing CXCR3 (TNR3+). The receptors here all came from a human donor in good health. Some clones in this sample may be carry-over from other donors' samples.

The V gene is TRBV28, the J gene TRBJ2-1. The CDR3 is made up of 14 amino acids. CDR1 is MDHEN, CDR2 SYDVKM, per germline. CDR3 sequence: CASSLRSSYNEQFF.

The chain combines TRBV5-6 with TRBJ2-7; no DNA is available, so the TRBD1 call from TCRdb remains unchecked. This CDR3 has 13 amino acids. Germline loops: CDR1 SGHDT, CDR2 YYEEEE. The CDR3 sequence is CASSSTGLGEQYF. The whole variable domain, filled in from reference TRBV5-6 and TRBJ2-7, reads DAGVTQSPTHLIKTRGQQVTLRCSPKSGHDTVSWYQQALGQGPQFIFQYYEEEERQRGNFPDRFSGHQFPNYSSELNVNALLLGDSALYLCASSSTGLGEQYFGPGTRLTVT.

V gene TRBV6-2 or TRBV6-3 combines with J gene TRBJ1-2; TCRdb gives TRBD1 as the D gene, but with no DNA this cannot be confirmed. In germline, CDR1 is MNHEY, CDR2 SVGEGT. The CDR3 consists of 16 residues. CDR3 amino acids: CASSLSRTGDNYGYTF.

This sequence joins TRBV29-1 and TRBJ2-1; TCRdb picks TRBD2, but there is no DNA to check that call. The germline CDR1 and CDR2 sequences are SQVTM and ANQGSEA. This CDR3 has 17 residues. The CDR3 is CSVLGRSGGFSYNEQFF.

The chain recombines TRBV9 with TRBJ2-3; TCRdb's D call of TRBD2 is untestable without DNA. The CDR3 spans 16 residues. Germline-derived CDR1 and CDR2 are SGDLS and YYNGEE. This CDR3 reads CASSVMSSGYTDTQYF.

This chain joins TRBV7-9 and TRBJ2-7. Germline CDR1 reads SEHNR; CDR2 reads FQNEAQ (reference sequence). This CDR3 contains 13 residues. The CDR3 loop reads CASSYAGSYEQYF.

CDR3 residues: CASSPGLGYTF. The chain carries TRBV18 and TRBJ1-2. CDR3 length equals 11 residues. Per the germline V gene, CDR1 is KGHSH and CDR2 is LQKENI.

CDR3 sequence: CSVDIWENNEQFF. The rearrangement uses TRBV29-1 and TRBJ2-1; with no DNA, the TCRdb D assignment of TRBD2 cannot be verified. Germline loops: CDR1 SQVTM, CDR2 ANQGSEA. The CDR3 runs 13 residues.

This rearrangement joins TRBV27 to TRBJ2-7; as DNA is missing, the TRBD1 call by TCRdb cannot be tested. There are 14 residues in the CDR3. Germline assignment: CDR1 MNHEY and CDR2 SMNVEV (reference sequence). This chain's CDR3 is CASSSGGQAYEQYF.

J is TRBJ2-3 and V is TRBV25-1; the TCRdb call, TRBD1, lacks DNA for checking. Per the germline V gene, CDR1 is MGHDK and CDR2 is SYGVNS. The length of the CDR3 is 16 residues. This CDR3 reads CASSVSRDRSTDTQYF.

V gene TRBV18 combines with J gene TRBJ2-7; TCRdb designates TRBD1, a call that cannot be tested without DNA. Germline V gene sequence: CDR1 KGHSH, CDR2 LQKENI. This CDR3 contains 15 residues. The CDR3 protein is CASSPKVPGSDEQYF.

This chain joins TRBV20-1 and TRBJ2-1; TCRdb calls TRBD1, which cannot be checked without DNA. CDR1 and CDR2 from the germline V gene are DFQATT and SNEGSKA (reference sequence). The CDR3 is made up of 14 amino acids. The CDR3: CSATPGGSWNEQFF.

This CDR3 reads CSARQWVGQETQYF. The chain links TRBV20-1 to TRBJ2-5. From germline, CDR1 is DFQATT and CDR2 SNEGSKA (reference sequence). There are 14 residues in the CDR3.

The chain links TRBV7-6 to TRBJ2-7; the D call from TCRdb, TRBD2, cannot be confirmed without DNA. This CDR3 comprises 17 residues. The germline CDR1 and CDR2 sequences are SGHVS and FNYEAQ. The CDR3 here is CASSFPRDSGISYEQYF.